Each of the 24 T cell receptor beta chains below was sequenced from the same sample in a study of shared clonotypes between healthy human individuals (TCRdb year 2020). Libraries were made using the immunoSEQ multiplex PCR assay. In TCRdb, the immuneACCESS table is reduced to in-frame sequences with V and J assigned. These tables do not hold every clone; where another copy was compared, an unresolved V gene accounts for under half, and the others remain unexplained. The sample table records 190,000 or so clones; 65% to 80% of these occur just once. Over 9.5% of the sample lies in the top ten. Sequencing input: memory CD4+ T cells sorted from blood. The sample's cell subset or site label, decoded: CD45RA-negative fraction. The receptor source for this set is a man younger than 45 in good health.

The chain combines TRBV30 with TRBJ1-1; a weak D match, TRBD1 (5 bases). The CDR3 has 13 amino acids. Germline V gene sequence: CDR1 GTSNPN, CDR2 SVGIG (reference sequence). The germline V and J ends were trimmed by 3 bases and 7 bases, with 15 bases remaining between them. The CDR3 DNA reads TGTGCCTGGAGGGCTAGTTGGGGGAATGAAGCTTTCTTT. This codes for CAWRASWGNEAFF. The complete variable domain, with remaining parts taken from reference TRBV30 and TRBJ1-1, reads SQTIHQWPATLVQPVGSPLSLECTVEGTSNPNLYWYRQAAGRGLQLLFYSVGIGQISSEVPQNLSASRPQDRQFILSSKKLLLSDSGFYLCAWRASWGNEAFFGQGTRLTVV.

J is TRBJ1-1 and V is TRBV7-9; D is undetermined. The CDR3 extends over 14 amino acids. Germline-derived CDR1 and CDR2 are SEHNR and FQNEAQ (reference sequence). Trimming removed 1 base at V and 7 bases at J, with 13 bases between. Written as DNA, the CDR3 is TGTGCCAGCAGCTTAGGTGGCACCCGCCATGAAGCTTTCTTT. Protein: CASSLGGTRHEAFF.

CDR3 sequence reads: CASSATAWGERNQPQHF. The CDR3 nucleotides read TGTGCCAGCAGTGCCACGGCATGGGGGGAGCGCAATCAGCCCCAGCATTTT. The chain carries TRBV28 and TRBJ1-5, with a tentative D call TRBD1 (5 bases). Germline-derived CDR1 and CDR2 are MDHEN and SYDVKM. Trimming shortened V by 5 bases and J by 2 bases, and 19 bases separated the two germline ends. The CDR3 runs 17 residues.

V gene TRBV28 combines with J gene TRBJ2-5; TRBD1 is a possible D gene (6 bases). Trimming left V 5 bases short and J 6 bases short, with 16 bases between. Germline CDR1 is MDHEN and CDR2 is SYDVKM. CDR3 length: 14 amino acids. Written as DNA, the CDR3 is TGTGCCAGCAGTAAGGTGGACAGCCCCCAGACCCAGTACTTC. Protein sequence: CASSKVDSPQTQYF.

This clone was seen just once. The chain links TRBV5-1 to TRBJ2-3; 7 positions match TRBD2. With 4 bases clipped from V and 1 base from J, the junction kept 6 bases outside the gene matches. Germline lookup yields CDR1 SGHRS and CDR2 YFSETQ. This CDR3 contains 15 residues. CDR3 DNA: TGCGCCAGCAGCGAGGCGGGAGATCGCACAGATACGCAGTATTTT. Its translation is CASSEAGDRTDTQYF.

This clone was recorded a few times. The CDR3 protein is CASSLQTNLREQYF. The CDR3 DNA reads TGTGCCAGCAGTTTACAGACTAACCTACGCGAGCAGTACTTC. V gene TRBV2 combines with J gene TRBJ2-7; D is possibly TRBD2 (5 bases). The germline V gene has CDR1 SNHLY and CDR2 FYNNEI. The CDR3 contains 14 residues. The V and J ends lost 5 bases and 6 bases respectively, with 17 bases between them.

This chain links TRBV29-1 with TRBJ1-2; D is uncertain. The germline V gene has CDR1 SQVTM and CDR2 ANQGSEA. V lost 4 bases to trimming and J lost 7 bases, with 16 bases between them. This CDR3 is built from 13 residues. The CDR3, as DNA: TGCAGCGTTGCGGGCAGTCGGCTCTCTGGCTACACCTTC. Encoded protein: CSVAGSRLSGYTF.

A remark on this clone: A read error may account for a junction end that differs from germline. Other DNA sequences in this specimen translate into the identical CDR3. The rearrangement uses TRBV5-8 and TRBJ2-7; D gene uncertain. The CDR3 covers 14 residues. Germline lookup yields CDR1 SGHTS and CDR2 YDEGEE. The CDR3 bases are TGTGCCAGCAGCCCGCGACGGTCCTCCTACGAACAGTACTTC. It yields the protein CASSPRRSSYEQYF.

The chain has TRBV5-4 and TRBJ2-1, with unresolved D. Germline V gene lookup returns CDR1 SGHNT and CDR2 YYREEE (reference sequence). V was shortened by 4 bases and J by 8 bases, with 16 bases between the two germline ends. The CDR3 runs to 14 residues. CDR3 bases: TGTGCCAGCAGCCTCGTGGGTCGGCCGGATGAGCAGTTCTTC. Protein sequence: CASSLVGRPDEQFF.

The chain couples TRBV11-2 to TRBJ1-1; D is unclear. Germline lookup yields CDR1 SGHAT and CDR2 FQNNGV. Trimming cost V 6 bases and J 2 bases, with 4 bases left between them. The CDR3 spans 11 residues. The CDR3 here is CASRDNTEAFF. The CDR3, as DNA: TGTGCCAGCAGGGACAACACTGAAGCTTTCTTT.

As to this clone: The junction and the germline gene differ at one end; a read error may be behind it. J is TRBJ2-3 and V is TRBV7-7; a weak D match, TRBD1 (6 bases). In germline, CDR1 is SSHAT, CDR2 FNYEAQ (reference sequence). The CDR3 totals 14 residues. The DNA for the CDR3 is TGTGCTAGCAGCCAGGGGACCCCGGGAGATACGCAGTATTTT. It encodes CASSQGTPGDTQYF.

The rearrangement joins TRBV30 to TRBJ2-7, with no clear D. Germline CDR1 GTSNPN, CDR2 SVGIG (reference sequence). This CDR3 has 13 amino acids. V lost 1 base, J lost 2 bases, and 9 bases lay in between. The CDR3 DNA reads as TGTGCCTGGAGTGACCTATTTACCTACGAGCAGTACTTC. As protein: CAWSDLFTYEQYF.

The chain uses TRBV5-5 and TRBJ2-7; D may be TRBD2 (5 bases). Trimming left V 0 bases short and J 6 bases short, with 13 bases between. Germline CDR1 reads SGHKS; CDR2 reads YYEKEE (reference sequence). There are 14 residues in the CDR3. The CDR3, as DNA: TGTGCCAGCAGCTTGGGACCGCGGGCGGGCGAGCAGTACTTC. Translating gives CASSLGPRAGEQYF.

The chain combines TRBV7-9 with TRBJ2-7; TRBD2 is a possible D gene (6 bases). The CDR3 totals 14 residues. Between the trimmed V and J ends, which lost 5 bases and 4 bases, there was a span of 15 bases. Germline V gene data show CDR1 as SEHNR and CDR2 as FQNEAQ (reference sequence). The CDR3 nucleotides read TGTGCCAGCAGCCCGTCGGGACTGAATTACGAGCAGTACTTC. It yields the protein CASSPSGLNYEQYF.

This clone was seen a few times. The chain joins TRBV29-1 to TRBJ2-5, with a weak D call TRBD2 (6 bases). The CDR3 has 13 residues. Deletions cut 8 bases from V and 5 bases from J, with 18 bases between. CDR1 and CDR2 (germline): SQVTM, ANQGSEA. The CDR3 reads CSLISSGAETQYF. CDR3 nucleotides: TGCAGCTTGATTAGTAGCGGCGCTGAGACCCAGTACTTC.

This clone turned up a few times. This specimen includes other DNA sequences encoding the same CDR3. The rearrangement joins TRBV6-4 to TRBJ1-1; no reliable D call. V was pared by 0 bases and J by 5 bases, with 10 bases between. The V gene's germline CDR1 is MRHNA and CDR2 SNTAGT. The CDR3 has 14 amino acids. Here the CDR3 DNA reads TGTGCCAGCAGTGACTCGAGTCGGGGAACTGAAGCTTTCTTT. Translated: CASSDSSRGTEAFF.

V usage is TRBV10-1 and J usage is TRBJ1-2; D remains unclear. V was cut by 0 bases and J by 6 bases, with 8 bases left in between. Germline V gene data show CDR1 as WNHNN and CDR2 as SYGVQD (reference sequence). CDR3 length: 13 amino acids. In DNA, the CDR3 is TGCGCCAGCAGTGAGTCAGGTCGCAATGGCTACACCTTC. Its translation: CASSESGRNGYTF.

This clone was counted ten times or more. CDR3 DNA sequence: TGTGCCAGCAGGTGGCAGCCTCTAGATGGCTACACCTTC. It specifies CASRWQPLDGYTF. The chain joins TRBV5-4 to TRBJ1-2; D is uncertain. Trimming stripped 5 bases from V and 6 bases from J, with 14 bases between. The CDR3 sequence is 13 residues long. Germline V gene lookup returns CDR1 SGHNT and CDR2 YYREEE (reference sequence).

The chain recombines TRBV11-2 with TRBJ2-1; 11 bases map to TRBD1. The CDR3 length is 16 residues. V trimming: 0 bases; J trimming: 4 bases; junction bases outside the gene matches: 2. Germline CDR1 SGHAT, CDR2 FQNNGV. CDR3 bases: TGTGCCAGCAGCTTAGATAGGGACAGGGGGTACAATGAGCAGTTCTTC. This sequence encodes CASSLDRDRGYNEQFF.

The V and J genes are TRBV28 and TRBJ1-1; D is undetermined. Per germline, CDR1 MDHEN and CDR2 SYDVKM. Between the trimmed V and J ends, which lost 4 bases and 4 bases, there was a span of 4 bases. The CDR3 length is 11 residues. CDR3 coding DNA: TGTGCCAGCAGTTATGTCACTGAAGCTTTCTTT. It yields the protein CASSYVTEAFF.

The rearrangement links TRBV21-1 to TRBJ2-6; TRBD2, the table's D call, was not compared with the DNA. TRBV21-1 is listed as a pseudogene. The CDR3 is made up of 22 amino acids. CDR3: CASSKRGVSSDLEISGANVLTF. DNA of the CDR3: TGTGCCAGCAGCAAACGGGGGGTCTCCTCAGACCTCGAAATATCTGGGGCCAACGTCCTGACTTTC.

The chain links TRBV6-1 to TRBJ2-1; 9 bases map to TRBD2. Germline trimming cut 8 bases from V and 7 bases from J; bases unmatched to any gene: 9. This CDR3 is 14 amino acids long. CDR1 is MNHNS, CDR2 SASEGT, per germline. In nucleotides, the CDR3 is TGTGCCAGCTCGCGGCGGGAGGGCCCTAATGAGCAGTTCTTC. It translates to CASSRREGPNEQFF.

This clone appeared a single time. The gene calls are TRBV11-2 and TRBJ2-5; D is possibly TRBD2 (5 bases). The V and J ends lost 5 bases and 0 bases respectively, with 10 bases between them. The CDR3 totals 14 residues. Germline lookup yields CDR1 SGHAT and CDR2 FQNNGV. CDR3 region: CASSPQTNQETQYF. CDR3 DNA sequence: TGTGCCAGCAGCCCCCAGACTAACCAAGAGACCCAGTACTTC.

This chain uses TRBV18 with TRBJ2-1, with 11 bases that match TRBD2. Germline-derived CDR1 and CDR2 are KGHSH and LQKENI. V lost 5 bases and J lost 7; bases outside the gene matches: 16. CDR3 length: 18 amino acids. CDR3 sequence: CASSVASPGTSGQNEQFF. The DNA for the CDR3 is TGTGCCAGCTCAGTCGCCTCACCAGGGACTAGCGGACAAAATGAGCAGTTCTTC.